Below are 16 T cell receptor beta chains sequenced from a single sample in a study of OX40 agonist ivuxolimab in advanced cancers. Here immunoSEQ multiplex PCR was the method, and the copy in TCRdb shows in-frame clones only, minus some. The table shows around 100,000 clones, with roughly 90% occurring only once. The source was CD4+ or CD8+ T cells sorted from blood, collected in a trial of the OX40 agonist ivuxolimab. All receptors derive from an adult with an advanced solid tumor such as melanoma, head and neck, liver or kidney cancer.

V and J are TRBV4-2 and TRBJ2-5, with a weak D call TRBD1 (6 bases). Germline V lookup: CDR1 LGHNA, CDR2 YNFKEQ. The CDR3 runs to 14 residues. The V gene lost 1 base and the J gene lost 5 bases, with 11 bases spanning the gap. CDR3 loop: CASSQAAGEETQYF. CDR3 sequence (DNA): TGTGCCAGCAGCCAAGCGGCAGGGGAGGAGACCCAGTACTTC.

This clone was observed once. The V call is TRBV5-1, the J call TRBJ2-2; maybe TRBD1 (6 bases). Germline values: CDR1 SGHRS, CDR2 YFSETQ. The V gene lost 4 bases and the J gene lost 0 bases, with 13 bases spanning the gap. The CDR3 loop spans 16 amino acids. CDR3 sequence: CASSAQTGSNTGELFF. CDR3 nucleotide sequence: TGCGCCAGCAGCGCACAGACAGGTTCGAACACCGGGGAGCTGTTTTTT.

This sequence joins TRBV2 and TRBJ1-2; TRBD1 might be the D (6 bases). Germline values: CDR1 SNHLY, CDR2 FYNNEI. This CDR3 is 13 amino acids long. Trimming stripped 4 bases from V and 1 base from J, with 7 bases between. The CDR3 loop is CASSAGVNYGYTF. Written as DNA, the CDR3 is TGTGCCAGCAGTGCAGGGGTTAACTATGGCTACACCTTC.

This clone was seen more than once but under ten times. V usage is TRBV30 and J usage is TRBJ1-3; D is undetermined. The CDR3 contains 12 residues. Between the trimmed V and J ends, which lost 4 bases and 0 bases, there was a span of 4 bases. CDR1 is GTSNPN and CDR2 is SVGIG in the germline V gene (reference sequence). In DNA form, the CDR3 reads TGTGCCTGGAAAGACTCTGGAAACACCATATATTTT. This codes for CAWKDSGNTIYF. The full variable domain, with the rest looked up from reference TRBV30 and TRBJ1-3, is SQTIHQWPATLVQPVGSPLSLECTVEGTSNPNLYWYRQAAGRGLQLLFYSVGIGQISSEVPQNLSASRPQDRQFILSSKKLLLSDSGFYLCAWKDSGNTIYFGEGSWLTVV.

V gene TRBV4-2 combines with J gene TRBJ1-3, with D maybe TRBD1 (5 bases). V lost 0 bases, J lost 4 bases, and 13 bases lay in between. Germline-derived CDR1 and CDR2 are LGHNA and YNFKEQ. This CDR3 has 16 residues. The CDR3 coding sequence is TGTGCCAGCAGCCAAGACCAGGGTTTGGGAGGAAACACCATATATTTT. This sequence encodes CASSQDQGLGGNTIYF.

This chain links TRBV28 with TRBJ2-1; D tentatively reads TRBD1 or TRBD2 (5 bases each). Trimming removed 5 bases at V and 4 bases at J, with 21 bases between. CDR1 MDHEN and CDR2 SYDVKM come from the germline V gene. CDR3 size: 17 residues. CDR3 coding DNA: TGTGCCAGCAGTGTATCCGGGGCCATCACCCGATACAATGAGCAGTTCTTC. As protein: CASSVSGAITRYNEQFF. The full variable domain, its missing parts supplied by reference TRBV28 and TRBJ2-1, is DVKVTQSSRYLVKRTGEKVFLECVQDMDHENMFWYRQDPGLGLRLIYFSYDVKMKEKGDIPEGYSVSREKKERFSLILESASTNQTSMYLCASSVSGAITRYNEQFFGPGTRLTVL.

The chain links TRBV11-2 to TRBJ1-2, with 8 positions matching TRBD1. Germline V gene sequence: CDR1 SGHAT, CDR2 FQNNGV. The CDR3 spans 12 residues. V was pared by 8 bases and J by 7 bases, with 6 bases of the junction left unmatched. CDR3 amino acids: CASEDRVAGYTF. CDR3 nucleotides: TGTGCCAGCGAGGACAGGGTTGCTGGCTACACCTTC.

The chain is built from TRBV21-1 and TRBJ2-1; the table gives TRBD2 as D, unverified against the DNA. TRBV21-1 is assigned pseudogene status. The CDR3 length is 16 residues. The CDR3 sequence: CASSKLSGRVYNEQFF. The DNA of the CDR3 is TGTGCCAGCAGCAAACTCAGCGGGAGGGTTTACAATGAGCAGTTCTTC.

The chain has TRBV5-4 and TRBJ2-5, with 8 bases aligning to TRBD1. In germline, CDR1 is SGHNT, CDR2 YYREEE (reference sequence). The trim removed 1 base at V and 2 bases at J, leaving 4 bases unmatched. The CDR3 consists of 15 residues. CDR3 DNA: TGTGCCAGCAGCTTGCCTGGGACAGGTCAAGAGACCCAGTACTTC. Translating it yields CASSLPGTGQETQYF.

V is TRBV27 and J is TRBJ2-2; 11 bases line up with TRBD2. This CDR3 has 16 amino acids. Trimming took 5 bases from V and 5 from J; bases not matched to a gene: 7. The germline V gene encodes CDR1 MNHEY and CDR2 SMNVEV (reference sequence). The chain's CDR3 is CASSVSGREVTGELFF. The CDR3 region has the DNA TGTGCCAGCAGTGTTAGCGGGAGGGAAGTTACCGGGGAGCTGTTTTTT.

This clone was found once. Compared with germline, one end of the junction differs, possibly owing to a read error. The V call is TRBV7-7, the J call TRBJ2-5, with 14 bases matching TRBD2. The CDR3 totals 16 residues. Per germline, CDR1 SSHAT and CDR2 FNYEAQ (reference sequence). The DNA of the CDR3 is TGTGCTAGCAGCATAGGACTAGCGGGAGGCCGGGAGACCCAGTACTTC. This codes for CASSIGLAGGRETQYF.

J is TRBJ2-5 and V is TRBV5-1; TRBD2 agrees at 14 bases. Trimming took 0 bases from V and 4 from J; bases not matched to a gene: 5. CDR3 length: 17 residues. The V gene's germline CDR1 is SGHRS and CDR2 YFSETQ. CDR3 in DNA: TGCGCCAGCAGCTTGGGACTAGCGGGAGGGCCAGGAGAGACCCAGTACTTC. Translated: CASSLGLAGGPGETQYF.

The chain employs TRBV27 and TRBJ1-2, with 8 bases identical to TRBD1. After removal of 6 bases from V and 2 bases from J, the junction contained 5 bases not matched to a gene. This CDR3 has 14 residues. CDR1 and CDR2 (germline): MNHEY, SMNVEV (reference sequence). The CDR3 DNA is TGTGCCAGCAGAACCCGGACAGGGAACTATGGCTACACCTTC. Protein: CASRTRTGNYGYTF.

J is TRBJ2-1 and V is TRBV20-1; D is ambiguous. V lost 6 bases and J 2 bases, leaving 5 bases between the germline ends. Germline V gene sequence: CDR1 DFQATT, CDR2 SNEGSKA (reference sequence). This CDR3 has 11 residues. Written as DNA, the CDR3 is TGCAGTGCCCAGCCCTACAATGAGCAGTTCTTC. This translates into CSAQPYNEQFF.

V usage is TRBV15 and J usage is TRBJ1-3; 8 positions agree with TRBD1. Germline V CDR1 and CDR2: LNHNV, YYDKDF (reference sequence). The CDR3 covers 15 residues. After removal of 1 base from V and 4 bases from J, the junction contained 3 bases not matched to a gene. DNA of the CDR3: TGTGCCACCAGCAGAGGGACAGGGACGGGAAACACCATATATTTT. This codes for CATSRGTGTGNTIYF.

V gene TRBV11-2 combines with J gene TRBJ2-7; unclear D gene. The V gene lost 1 base and the J gene lost 2 bases, with 12 bases spanning the gap. Germline CDR1 SGHAT, CDR2 FQNNGV. There are 15 residues in the CDR3. The CDR3 DNA is TGTGCCAGCAGCTTAGCAGGAACTAACGCCTACGAGCAGTACTTC. Translation: CASSLAGTNAYEQYF.